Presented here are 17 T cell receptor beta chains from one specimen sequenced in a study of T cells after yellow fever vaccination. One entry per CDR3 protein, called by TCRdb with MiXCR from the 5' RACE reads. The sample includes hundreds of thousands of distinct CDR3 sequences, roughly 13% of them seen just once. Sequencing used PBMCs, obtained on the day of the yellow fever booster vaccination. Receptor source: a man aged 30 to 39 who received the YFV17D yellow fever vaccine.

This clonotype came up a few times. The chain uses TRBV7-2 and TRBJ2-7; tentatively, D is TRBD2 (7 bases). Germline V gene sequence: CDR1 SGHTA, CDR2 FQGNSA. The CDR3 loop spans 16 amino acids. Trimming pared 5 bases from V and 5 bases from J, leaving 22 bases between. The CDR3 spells CASSRLGFRGDNEQYF. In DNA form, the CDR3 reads TGTGCCAGCAGCCGCCTGGGGTTTCGGGGGGACAACGAGCAGTACTTC.

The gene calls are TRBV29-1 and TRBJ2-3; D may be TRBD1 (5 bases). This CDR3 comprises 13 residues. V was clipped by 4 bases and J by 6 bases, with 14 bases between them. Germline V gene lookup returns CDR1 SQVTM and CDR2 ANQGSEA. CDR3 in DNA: TGCAGCGTTGTGGGGCAGCACACGGATACGCAGTATTTT. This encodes CSVVGQHTDTQYF.

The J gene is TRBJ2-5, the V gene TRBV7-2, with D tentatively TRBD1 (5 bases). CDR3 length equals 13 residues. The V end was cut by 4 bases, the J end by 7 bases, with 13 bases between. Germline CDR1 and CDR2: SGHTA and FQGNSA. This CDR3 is CASSSGARGTQYF. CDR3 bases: TGTGCCAGCAGCTCTGGGGCTAGGGGGACCCAGTACTTC.

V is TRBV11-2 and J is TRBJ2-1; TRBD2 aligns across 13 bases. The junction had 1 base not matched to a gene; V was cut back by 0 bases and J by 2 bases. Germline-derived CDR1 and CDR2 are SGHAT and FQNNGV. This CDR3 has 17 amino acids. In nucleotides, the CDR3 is TGTGCCAGCAGCTTAGAAGGGACTAGCGGGACCTACAATGAGCAGTTCTTC. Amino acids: CASSLEGTSGTYNEQFF.

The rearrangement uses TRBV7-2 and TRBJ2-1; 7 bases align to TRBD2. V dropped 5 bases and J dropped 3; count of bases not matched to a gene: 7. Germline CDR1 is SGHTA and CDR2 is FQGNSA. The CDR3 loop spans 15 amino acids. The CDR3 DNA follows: TGTGCCAGCAGCAATTATAGCGGGCGCTACAATGAGCAGTTCTTC. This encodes CASSNYSGRYNEQFF.

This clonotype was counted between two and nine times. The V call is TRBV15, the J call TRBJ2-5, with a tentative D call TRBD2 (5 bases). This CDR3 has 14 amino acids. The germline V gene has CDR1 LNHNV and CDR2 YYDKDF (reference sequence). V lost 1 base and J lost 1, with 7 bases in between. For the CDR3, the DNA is TGTGCCACCAGCAGAGCCGCGGGCCAAGAGACCCAGTACTTC. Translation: CATSRAAGQETQYF.

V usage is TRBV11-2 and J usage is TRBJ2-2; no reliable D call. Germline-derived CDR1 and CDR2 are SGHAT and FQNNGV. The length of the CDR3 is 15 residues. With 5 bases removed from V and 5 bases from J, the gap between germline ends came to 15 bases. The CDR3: CASSQTGIGTGELFF. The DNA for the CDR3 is TGTGCCAGCAGCCAAACTGGGATTGGGACCGGGGAGCTGTTTTTT.

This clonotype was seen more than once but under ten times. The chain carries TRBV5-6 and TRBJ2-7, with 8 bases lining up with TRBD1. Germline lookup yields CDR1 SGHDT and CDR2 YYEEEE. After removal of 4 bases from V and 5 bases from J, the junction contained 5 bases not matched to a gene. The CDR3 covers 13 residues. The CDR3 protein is CASSTDREDEQYF. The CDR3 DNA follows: TGTGCCAGCAGCACGGACAGGGAAGACGAGCAGTACTTC.

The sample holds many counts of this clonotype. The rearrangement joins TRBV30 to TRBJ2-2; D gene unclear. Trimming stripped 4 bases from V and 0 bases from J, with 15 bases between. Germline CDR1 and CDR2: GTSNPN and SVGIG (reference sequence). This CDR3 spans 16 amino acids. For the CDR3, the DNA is TGTGCCTGGAACCAAGTGGGGAAATCGAACACCGGGGAGCTGTTTTTT. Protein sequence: CAWNQVGKSNTGELFF.

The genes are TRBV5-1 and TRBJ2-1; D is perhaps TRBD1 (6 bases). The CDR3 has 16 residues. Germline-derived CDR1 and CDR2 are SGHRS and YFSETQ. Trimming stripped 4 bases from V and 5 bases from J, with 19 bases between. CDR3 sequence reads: CASSEQGDIMDNEQFF. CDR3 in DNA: TGCGCCAGCAGCGAACAGGGAGACATAATGGACAATGAGCAGTTCTTC.

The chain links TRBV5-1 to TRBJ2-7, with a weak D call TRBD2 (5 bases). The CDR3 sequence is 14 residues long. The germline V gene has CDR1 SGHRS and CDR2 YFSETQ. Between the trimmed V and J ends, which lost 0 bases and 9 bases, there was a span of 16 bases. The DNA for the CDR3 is TGCGCCAGCAGCTTGGTAGATCCCCGCGGAGGGCAGTACTTC. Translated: CASSLVDPRGGQYF. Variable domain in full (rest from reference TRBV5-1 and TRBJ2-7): KAGVTQTPRYLIKTRGQQVTLSCSPISGHRSVSWYQQTPGQGLQFLFEYFSETQRNKGNFPGRFSGRQFSNSRSEMNVSTLELGDSALYLCASSLVDPRGGQYFGPGTRLTVT.

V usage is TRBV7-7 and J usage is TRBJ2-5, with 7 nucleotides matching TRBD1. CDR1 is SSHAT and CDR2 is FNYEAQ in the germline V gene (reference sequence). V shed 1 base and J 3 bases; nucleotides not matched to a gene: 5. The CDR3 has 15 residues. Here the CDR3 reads CASSLDEGAEETQYF. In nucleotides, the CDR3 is TGTGCCAGCAGCTTAGATGAGGGGGCGGAAGAGACCCAGTACTTC. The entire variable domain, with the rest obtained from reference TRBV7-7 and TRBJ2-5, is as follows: GAGVSQSPRYKVTKRGQDVTLRCDPISSHATLYWYQQALGQGPEFLTYFNYEAQPDKSGLPSDRFSAERPEGSISTLTIQRTEQRDSAMYRCASSLDEGAEETQYFGPGTRLLVL.

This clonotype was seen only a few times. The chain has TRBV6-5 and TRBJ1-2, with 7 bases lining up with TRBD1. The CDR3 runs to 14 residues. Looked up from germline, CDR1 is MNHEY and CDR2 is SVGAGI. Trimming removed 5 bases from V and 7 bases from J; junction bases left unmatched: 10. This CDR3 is CASSTDRAGSGYTF. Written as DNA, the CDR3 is TGTGCCAGCAGTACCGACAGGGCGGGCAGTGGCTACACCTTC.

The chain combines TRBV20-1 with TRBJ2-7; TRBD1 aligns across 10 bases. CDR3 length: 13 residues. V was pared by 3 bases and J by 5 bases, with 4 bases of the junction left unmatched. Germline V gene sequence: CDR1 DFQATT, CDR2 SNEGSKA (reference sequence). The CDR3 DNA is TGCAGTGCTAGCTGGGACAGGGGTCACGAGCAGTACTTC. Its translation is CSASWDRGHEQYF.

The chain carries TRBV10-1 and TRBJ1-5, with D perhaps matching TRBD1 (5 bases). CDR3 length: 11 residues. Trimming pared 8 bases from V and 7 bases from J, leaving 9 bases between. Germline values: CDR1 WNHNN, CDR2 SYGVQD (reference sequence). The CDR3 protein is CASGGRQPQHF. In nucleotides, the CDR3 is TGCGCCAGCGGGGGAAGGCAGCCCCAGCATTTT.

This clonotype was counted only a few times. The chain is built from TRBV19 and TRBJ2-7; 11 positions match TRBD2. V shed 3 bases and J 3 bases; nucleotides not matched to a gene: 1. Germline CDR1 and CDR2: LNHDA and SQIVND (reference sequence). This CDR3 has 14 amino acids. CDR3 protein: CASSMGTSGYEQYF. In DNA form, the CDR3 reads TGTGCCAGTAGTATGGGGACTAGCGGCTACGAGCAGTACTTC.

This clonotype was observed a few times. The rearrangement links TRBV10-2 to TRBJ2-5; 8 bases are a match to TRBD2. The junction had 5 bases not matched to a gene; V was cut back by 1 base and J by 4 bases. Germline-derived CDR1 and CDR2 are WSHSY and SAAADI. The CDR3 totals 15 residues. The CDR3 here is CASSEFAGGGETQYF. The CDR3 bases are TGCGCCAGCAGTGAGTTCGCGGGAGGAGGAGAGACCCAGTACTTC.